This passage covers 15 T cell receptor beta chains from one sample sequenced in a study of blood T cell repertoires in COVID-19. Some clones are missing from TCRdb's copy, which holds only in-frame ones; the method was immunoSEQ multiplex PCR. The profile covers around 260,000 clones, with around 89% appearing a single time and about 4.1% taken by the ten largest. Sequencing input: peripheral blood. These receptors came from a man in his sixties who had recovered from COVID-19.

This chain uses TRBV27 with TRBJ1-2, with TRBD1 matching 7 bases. CDR1 and CDR2 (germline): MNHEY, SMNVEV (reference sequence). J lost 3 bases, V lost 3 bases, and 7 bases had no gene match. The length of the CDR3 is 15 residues. DNA of the CDR3: TGTGCCAGCAGTTTGGTGTCAGGGGGAGACTATGGCTACACCTTC. Protein sequence: CASSLVSGGDYGYTF.

Only one count was recorded for this clone. The chain has TRBV6-6 and TRBJ2-2, with 7 bases aligning to TRBD1. The CDR3 covers 16 residues. The trim removed 2 bases at V and 3 bases at J, leaving 6 bases unmatched. From germline, CDR1 is MNHNY and CDR2 SVGAGI (reference sequence). The CDR3 sequence: CASSYVEGADTGELFF. In DNA, the CDR3 is TGTGCCAGCAGTTACGTAGAGGGGGCAGACACCGGGGAGCTGTTTTTT.

The V gene is TRBV12-3 or TRBV12-4, the J gene TRBJ1-4; the D gene is possibly TRBD1 (6 bases). This CDR3 contains 13 residues. Deletions cut 5 bases from V and 13 bases from J, with 17 bases between. For the CDR3, the DNA is TGTGCCAGCAGTCTCGGCGGCCGGGACACACTGTTTTTT. It translates to CASSLGGRDTLFF.

The chain has TRBV6-5 and TRBJ1-6; no firm D call. CDR1 MNHEY and CDR2 SVGAGI come from the germline V gene. V gave up 8 bases and J gave up 8 bases, with 10 bases separating them. There are 12 residues in the CDR3. CDR3 sequence: CASRRADSPLHF. CDR3 sequence (DNA): TGTGCCAGCCGGCGGGCTGATTCACCCCTCCACTTT.

The chain joins TRBV7-9 to TRBJ1-1; 8 nucleotides match TRBD1. There are 16 residues in the CDR3. In germline, CDR1 is SEHNR, CDR2 FQNEAQ (reference sequence). V shed 0 bases and J 4 bases; nucleotides not matched to a gene: 7. The CDR3 here is CASSLAGGQGATEAFF. The DNA of the CDR3 is TGTGCCAGCAGCTTAGCGGGAGGACAGGGAGCCACTGAAGCTTTCTTT.

The J gene is TRBJ1-1, the V gene TRBV7-2; 9 nucleotides agree with TRBD1. The CDR3 length is 17 residues. The trim removed 5 bases at V and 6 bases at J, leaving 16 bases unmatched. Germline V gene data show CDR1 as SGHTA and CDR2 as FQGNSA. The CDR3 DNA is TGTGCCAGCAGCCCCGGGACAGGGATTACCTCCGACTCTGAAGCTTTCTTT. It codes for CASSPGTGITSDSEAFF.

The chain has TRBV30 and TRBJ2-4, with 11 bases lining up with TRBD1. The CDR3 contains 16 residues. V gave up 3 bases and J gave up 7 bases; unmatched junction bases: 11. The germline CDR1 and CDR2 sequences are GTSNPN and SVGIG (reference sequence). DNA for the CDR3: TGTGCCTGGAGGCCTGGCCGGACAGGGGGCGCGAACATTCAGTACTTC. It is translated as CAWRPGRTGGANIQYF.

This clone was picked up one time. This chain connects TRBV10-2 to TRBJ2-1; TRBD2 is a possible D gene (6 bases). There are 17 residues in the CDR3. The germline CDR1 and CDR2 sequences are WSHSY and SAAADI. Trimming left V 9 bases short and J 0 bases short, with 21 bases between. In DNA, the CDR3 is TGCGCCAGTTACGGAGGAGGAGGGAGGAGCTCCTACAATGAGCAGTTCTTC. Translating it yields CASYGGGGRSSYNEQFF.

This clone was picked up one time. In the same sample, other DNA sequences code for this CDR3. The chain recombines TRBV5-1 with TRBJ2-7, with 11 bases aligning to TRBD1. The junction had 4 bases not matched to a gene; V was cut back by 4 bases and J by 4 bases. The germline V gene encodes CDR1 SGHRS and CDR2 YFSETQ. The CDR3 totals 14 residues. The CDR3: CASSTGQGAYEQYF. The CDR3 nucleotides read TGCGCCAGCAGCACCGGACAGGGGGCTTACGAGCAGTACTTC.

The V and J genes are TRBV11-3 and TRBJ1-1; TRBD1 matches 10 bases. Unmatched junction bases numbered 5, after V lost 5 bases and J lost 5 bases. This CDR3 comprises 14 residues. Germline loops: CDR1 SGHNT, CDR2 YENEEA. CDR3 residues: CASSTGTGVTEAFF. CDR3 bases: TGTGCCAGCAGCACCGGGACAGGGGTTACTGAAGCTTTCTTT.

There are a few counts of this clone. This chain uses TRBV21-1 with TRBJ1-6. TRBV21-1 is marked as a pseudogene. The CDR3 is 17 residues long. The CDR3 DNA reads TGTGCCAGCAGACATGCGGGCACGAGCTCCTATAATTCACCCCTCCACTTT. This gives the protein CASRHAGTSSYNSPLHF.

This chain uses TRBV19 with TRBJ2-1, with TRBD2 matching over 11 bases. Germline V lookup: CDR1 LNHDA, CDR2 SQIVND (reference sequence). Losses at the gene ends were 10 bases for V and 2 bases for J; bases not matched to a gene: 10. The CDR3 length is 16 residues. The CDR3 protein is CAISLAGGNTYNEQFF. The CDR3, as DNA: TGTGCCATTTCCCTAGCGGGGGGCAACACCTACAATGAGCAGTTCTTC.

This sequence joins TRBV19 and TRBJ1-5; 9 bases match TRBD1. Germline V gene sequence: CDR1 LNHDA, CDR2 SQIVND (reference sequence). The CDR3 spans 16 residues. V lost 6 bases and J lost 7; bases outside the gene matches: 13. The CDR3 bases are TGTGCCAGTAGGATCAACCGGGACAGGGCAGGCCAGCCCCAGCATTTT. This translates into CASRINRDRAGQPQHF.

This chain links TRBV18 with TRBJ1-5, with 9 bases lining up with TRBD1. CDR1 KGHSH and CDR2 LQKENI come from the germline V gene. Trimming removed 2 bases from V and 4 bases from J; junction bases left unmatched: 15. The CDR3 consists of 19 residues. The CDR3 coding sequence is TGTGCCAGCTCACCAAACCTCCAACTACCGACAGGGGGGAATCAGCCCCAGCATTTT. This sequence encodes CASSPNLQLPTGGNQPQHF. The variable domain in full, completed from reference TRBV18 and TRBJ1-5, reads NAGVMQNPRHLVRRRGQEARLRCSPMKGHSHVYWYRQLPEEGLKFMVYLQKENIIDESGMPKERFSAEFPKEGPSILRIQQVVRGDSAAYFCASSPNLQLPTGGNQPQHFGDGTRLSIL.

The V and J genes are TRBV11-3 and TRBJ2-1; D not certain. The ends were cut back, 5 bases at V and 4 bases at J, with 15 bases in the middle. Germline loops: CDR1 SGHNT, CDR2 YENEEA. This CDR3 is built from 15 residues. CDR3 nucleotides: TGTGCCAGCAGCCCCCAAGCTACGTATTACAATGAGCAGTTCTTC. This translates into CASSPQATYYNEQFF.